The source of this TCR beta chain is a study of identical twins. MiXCR, applied by TCRdb to the 5' RACE reads, yields one record per CDR3 protein. In the table there are 500,000 to 650,000 distinct CDR3 sequences, roughly 7.1% of which are singletons. CDR3 length: 15 residues. Trimming pared 3 bases from V and 13 bases from J, leaving 22 bases between. Germline-derived CDR1 and CDR2 are SGHVS and FQNEAQ. This clonotype was observed a handful of times. These data were likewise used in another study, on yellow fever vaccine responses in identical twins.

V is TRBV7-8 and J is TRBJ2-1; a possible D gene is TRBD1 (7 bases). Sequencing used PBMCs. This receptor was identified in a woman aged 18-35 years in good health. The CDR3 loop is CASSFSQTGGQTQFF. The CDR3 DNA is TGTGCCAGCAGCTTCTCTCAAACCGGGGGACAGACCCAGTTCTTC.